The 23 T cell receptor beta chains below were found in one sample sequenced in a study of cytomegalovirus exposure and HLA in healthy donors. Vbeta (60) and Jbeta (13) primers were used in the PCR. Some clones are missing from TCRdb's copy, which holds only in-frame ones; the method was immunoSEQ multiplex PCR. The sample carries tens of thousands of clones, about 84% recorded once. Sequences were obtained from PBMCs. These receptors were collected from a female donor in good health and CMV-seronegative.

V and J are TRBV19 and TRBJ2-2; 8 bases line up with TRBD2. Per the germline V gene, CDR1 is LNHDA and CDR2 is SQIVND (reference sequence). This CDR3 region has 15 residues. J gave up 0 bases and V 7 bases, and 4 bases lay outside the gene matches. The CDR3 DNA reads TGTGCCAGTAAACTACTAGCGGCGAACACCGGGGAGCTGTTTTTT. This codes for CASKLLAANTGELFF.

This chain joins TRBV2 and TRBJ1-2, with 7 bases lining up with TRBD1. J gave up 4 bases and V 4 bases, and 3 bases lay outside the gene matches. Looked up from germline, CDR1 is SNHLY and CDR2 is FYNNEI. CDR3 size: 13 residues. In DNA, the CDR3 is TGTGCCAGCAGTGTACAGGGGCCCTATGGCTACACCTTC. Its translation is CASSVQGPYGYTF.

This sequence joins TRBV27 and TRBJ1-6; D is possibly TRBD1 (5 bases). Germline V gene sequence: CDR1 MNHEY, CDR2 SMNVEV (reference sequence). This CDR3 spans 15 amino acids. V gave up 5 bases and J gave up 6 bases, with 14 bases separating them. The CDR3 is CASSQITGSNSPLHF. The CDR3 DNA sequence: TGTGCCAGCAGTCAAATCACAGGCTCTAATTCACCCCTCCACTTT.

The gene calls are TRBV7-2 and TRBJ1-1; tentative D call: TRBD1 (6 bases). Germline V gene data show CDR1 as SGHTA and CDR2 as FQGNSA. This CDR3 contains 14 residues. V dropped 3 bases and J dropped 1 base, with 9 bases sitting between them. The CDR3 reads CASSFYRENTEAFF. CDR3 coding DNA: TGTGCCAGCAGCTTCTACAGGGAGAACACTGAAGCTTTCTTT.

CDR3 bases: TGTGCCAGCAGCCAGATGCCGGGACAGGGAGCTCTCTATGGCTACACCTTC. Its translation: CASSQMPGQGALYGYTF. V usage is TRBV14 and J usage is TRBJ1-2; 9 nucleotides line up with TRBD1. The CDR3 contains 17 residues. CDR1 and CDR2 (germline): SGHDN, FVKESK. V shed 3 bases and J 4 bases; nucleotides not matched to a gene: 12.

V gene TRBV19 combines with J gene TRBJ1-5; D is possibly TRBD1 (5 bases). From germline, CDR1 is LNHDA and CDR2 SQIVND (reference sequence). Trimming shortened V by 7 bases and J by 3 bases, and 13 bases separated the two germline ends. This CDR3 has 14 amino acids. The CDR3 DNA reads TGTGCCAGTAAGACAGTCACGAACAATCAGCCCCAGCATTTT. It codes for CASKTVTNNQPQHF.

V usage is TRBV19 and J usage is TRBJ2-4; D gene unclear. The CDR3 is 15 residues long. In germline, CDR1 is LNHDA, CDR2 SQIVND (reference sequence). V lost 2 bases, J lost 3 bases, and 11 bases lay in between. The CDR3 here is CASSISEVSKNIQYF. CDR3 DNA: TGTGCCAGTAGTATAAGTGAGGTCAGCAAAAACATTCAGTACTTC.

This chain links TRBV5-1 with TRBJ2-3; D remains ambiguous. Germline CDR1 reads SGHRS; CDR2 reads YFSETQ. V lost 0 bases and J lost 2, with 7 bases in between. The CDR3 consists of 14 residues. In nucleotides, the CDR3 is TGCGCCAGCAGCTTGGGCGGATACACAGATACGCAGTATTTT. This codes for CASSLGGYTDTQYF. Full variable domain (outside the CDR3, taken from reference TRBV5-1 and TRBJ2-3): KAGVTQTPRYLIKTRGQQVTLSCSPISGHRSVSWYQQTPGQGLQFLFEYFSETQRNKGNFPGRFSGRQFSNSRSEMNVSTLELGDSALYLCASSLGGYTDTQYFGPGTRLTVL.

This chain uses TRBV4-2 with TRBJ2-4; D might be TRBD2 (6 bases). CDR1 is LGHNA and CDR2 is YNFKEQ in the germline V gene. This CDR3 spans 19 amino acids. Trimming stripped 0 bases from V and 0 bases from J, with 18 bases between. The CDR3 nucleotides are TGTGCCAGCAGCCAAGATCGATGGGGGGTGGGGTTAGCCAAAAACATTCAGTACTTC. Protein: CASSQDRWGVGLAKNIQYF.

The chain links TRBV9 to TRBJ1-4, with 8 bases matching TRBD1. The germline V gene has CDR1 SGDLS and CDR2 YYNGEE. There are 14 residues in the CDR3. V was pared by 3 bases and J by 5 bases, with 3 bases of the junction left unmatched. The CDR3: CASSAQGANEKLFF. CDR3 bases: TGTGCCAGCAGCGCCCAGGGGGCAAATGAAAAACTGTTTTTT.

The chain employs TRBV6-5 and TRBJ1-3; D gene uncertain. The CDR3 runs to 13 residues. Per germline, CDR1 MNHEY and CDR2 SVGAGI. V was cut by 8 bases and J by 0 bases, with 8 bases left in between. In DNA form, the CDR3 reads TGTGCCAGCGGCGAGCGCTCTGGAAACACCATATATTTT. Its protein product is CASGERSGNTIYF.

A single count supports this clone. This chain connects TRBV11-2 to TRBJ1-1, with D perhaps TRBD1 (5 bases). The CDR3 has 15 amino acids. CDR1 SGHAT and CDR2 FQNNGV come from the germline V gene. Trimming removed 1 base at V and 5 bases at J, with 14 bases between. CDR3 region: CASSLGSGGGTEAFF. Written as DNA, the CDR3 is TGTGCCAGCAGCTTAGGTTCGGGGGGAGGAACTGAAGCTTTCTTT.

The rearrangement joins TRBV5-6 to TRBJ2-2, with a tentative D call TRBD1 (6 bases). The CDR3 covers 16 residues. Germline V lookup: CDR1 SGHDT, CDR2 YYEEEE. V lost 6 bases to trimming and J lost 1 base, with 16 bases between them. The CDR3 protein is CASTSWGRLNTGELFF. The CDR3 DNA reads TGTGCCAGCACTTCTTGGGGGCGATTGAACACCGGGGAGCTGTTTTTT.

The chain links TRBV10-1 to TRBJ1-1, with unresolved D. The CDR3 is 14 amino acids. The germline V gene encodes CDR1 WNHNN and CDR2 SYGVQD (reference sequence). Trimming pared 5 bases from V and 5 bases from J, leaving 15 bases between. The CDR3 region is CASSSHLTGTEAFF. CDR3 in DNA: TGCGCCAGCAGTTCACATTTGACGGGGACTGAAGCTTTCTTT.

V gene TRBV10-3 combines with J gene TRBJ2-7, with 8 nucleotides matching TRBD1. The CDR3 covers 14 residues. The ends lost 3 bases at V and 4 bases at J; junction bases unmatched: 5. In germline, CDR1 is ENHRY, CDR2 SYGVKD. CDR3 sequence reads: CAISEGQGPYEQYF. The CDR3 DNA is TGTGCCATCAGTGAAGGACAGGGCCCATACGAGCAGTACTTC.

The J gene is TRBJ1-5, the V gene TRBV5-5, with D perhaps TRBD1 (6 bases). Deletions cut 0 bases from V and 4 bases from J, with 17 bases between. The CDR3 is 17 amino acids. Germline lookup yields CDR1 SGHKS and CDR2 YYEKEE (reference sequence). CDR3 nucleotide sequence: TGTGCCAGCAGCTTGGTGTTTGCGACAGGCATTAATCAGCCCCAGCATTTT. This gives the protein CASSLVFATGINQPQHF.

This chain joins TRBV4-2 and TRBJ1-3, with 9 bases matching TRBD1. From germline, CDR1 is LGHNA and CDR2 YNFKEQ. This CDR3 has 19 amino acids. V shed 0 bases, J shed 4 bases, and the junction held 13 bases outside the gene matches. CDR3 sequence: CASSQDSITGTGRGNTIYF. The DNA for the CDR3 is TGTGCCAGCAGCCAAGATTCGATTACCGGGACAGGGAGAGGAAACACCATATATTTT.

The V call is TRBV6-1, the J call TRBJ2-3; D remains unclear. CDR3 length: 16 residues. V lost 0 bases, J lost 4 bases, and 14 bases lay in between. Germline loops: CDR1 MNHNS, CDR2 SASEGT. The CDR3 bases are TGTGCCAGCAGTGAAGCATTCGGGTCGGCAGCAGATACGCAGTATTTT. Translation gives CASSEAFGSAADTQYF.

This chain uses TRBV30 with TRBJ1-1, with D possibly matching TRBD1 (6 bases). Germline loops: CDR1 GTSNPN, CDR2 SVGIG (reference sequence). The CDR3 extends over 15 amino acids. V was pared by 5 bases and J by 5 bases, with 21 bases between. This chain's CDR3 is CAWGPLTGRSTEAFF. The CDR3 DNA is TGTGCCTGGGGACCACTGACAGGCCGGAGTACTGAAGCTTTCTTT.

The chain couples TRBV6-5 to TRBJ2-5; D is perhaps TRBD2 (7 bases). Germline CDR1 reads MNHEY; CDR2 reads SVGAGI. The CDR3 covers 13 residues. The V end lost 7 bases, the J end lost 2 bases, and 11 bases lay between the germline ends. The CDR3 spells CASKQGGQETQYF. CDR3 DNA: TGTGCCAGCAAACAGGGAGGGCAAGAGACCCAGTACTTC.

The chain links TRBV6-5 to TRBJ1-2; TRBD1 agrees at 9 bases. The germline V gene has CDR1 MNHEY and CDR2 SVGAGI. J gave up 1 base and V 5 bases, and 5 bases lay outside the gene matches. This CDR3 comprises 15 residues. The CDR3: CASSAPGQGNYGYTF. The CDR3 DNA is TGTGCCAGCAGTGCCCCGGGACAGGGTAACTATGGCTACACCTTC.

This chain joins TRBV7-9 and TRBJ2-3; 8 nucleotides line up with TRBD1. The CDR3 sequence is 16 residues long. V dropped 5 bases and J dropped 5; count of bases not matched to a gene: 12. Per germline, CDR1 SEHNR and CDR2 FQNEAQ (reference sequence). In nucleotides, the CDR3 is TGTGCCAGCAGCCTATCCGAGACAGGGGCGGGAGATACGCAGTATTTT. It specifies CASSLSETGAGDTQYF.

This clone was recorded once. V and J are TRBV10-2 and TRBJ2-7; 10 nucleotides align to TRBD1. V lost 6 bases to trimming and J lost 7 bases; unmatched junction nucleotides: 6. In germline, CDR1 is WSHSY, CDR2 SAAADI. The CDR3 runs to 13 residues. CDR3 DNA sequence: TGCGCCAGCAGCTGGACAGGGGGGGGAGAGCAGTACTTC. This codes for CASSWTGGGEQYF.